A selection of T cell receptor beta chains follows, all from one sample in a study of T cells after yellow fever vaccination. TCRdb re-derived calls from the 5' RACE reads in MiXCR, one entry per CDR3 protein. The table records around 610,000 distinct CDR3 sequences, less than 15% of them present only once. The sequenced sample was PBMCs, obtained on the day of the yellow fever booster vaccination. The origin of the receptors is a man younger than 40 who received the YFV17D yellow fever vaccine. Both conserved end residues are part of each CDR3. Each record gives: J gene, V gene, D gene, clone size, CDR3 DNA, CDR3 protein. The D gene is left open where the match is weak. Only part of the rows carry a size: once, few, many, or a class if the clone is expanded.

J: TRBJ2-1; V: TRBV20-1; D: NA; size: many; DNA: TGCAGTGCCGTCAAGGCGGGGCGGTGGTCCTACAATGAGCAGTTCTTC; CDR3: CSAVKAGRWSYNEQFF
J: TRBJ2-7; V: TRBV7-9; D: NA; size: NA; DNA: TGTGCCAGCAGCCCACTGGACTACTACGAGCAGTACTTC; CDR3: CASSPLDYYEQYF
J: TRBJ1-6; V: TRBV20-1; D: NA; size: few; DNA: TGCAGTGCTATTATTGAACGACTCAGCTCCTATAATTCACCCCTCCACTTT; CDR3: CSAIIERLSSYNSPLHF
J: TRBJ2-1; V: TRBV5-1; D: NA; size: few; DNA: TGCGCCAGCAGTGGCGGGCCGGGTTACAATGAGCAGTTCTTC; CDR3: CASSGGPGYNEQFF
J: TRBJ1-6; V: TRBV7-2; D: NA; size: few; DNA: TGTGCCAGCAGCCCCAGGACTGGTCAGGTGTATTCACCCCTCCACTTT; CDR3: CASSPRTGQVYSPLHF
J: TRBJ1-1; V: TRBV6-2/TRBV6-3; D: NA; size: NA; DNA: TGTGCCAGCAGTTACACAAGGCAGACTGAAGCTTTCTTT; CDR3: CASSYTRQTEAFF
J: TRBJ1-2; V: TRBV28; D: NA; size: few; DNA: TGTGCCAGCAGTTGGCGGGGTGGCTACACCTTC; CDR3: CASSWRGGYTF
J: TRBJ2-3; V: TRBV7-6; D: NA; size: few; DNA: TGTGCCAGCAGTCGGACGGACCTCGGCACAGATACGCAGTATTTT; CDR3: CASSRTDLGTDTQYF
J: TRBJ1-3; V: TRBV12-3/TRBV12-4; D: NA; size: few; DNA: TGTGCCAGCAGTTTATCTCACTCTGGAAACACCATATATTTT; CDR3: CASSLSHSGNTIYF
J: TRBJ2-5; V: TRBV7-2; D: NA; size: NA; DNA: TGTGCCAGCAGTTTTACAGCCCAAGAGACCCAGTACTTC; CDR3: CASSFTAQETQYF
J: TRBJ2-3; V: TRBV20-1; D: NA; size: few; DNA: TGCAGTGCTAGAGATGTCGCGGGGACCACAGATACGCAGTATTTT; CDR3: CSARDVAGTTDTQYF
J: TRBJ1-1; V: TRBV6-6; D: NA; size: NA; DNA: TGTGCCAGCATGCATGCCAGAATGAGAGCTTTCTTT; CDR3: CASMHARMRAFF
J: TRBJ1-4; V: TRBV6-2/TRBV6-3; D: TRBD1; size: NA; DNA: TGTGCCAGCAGCGATCGGGACAGGGTCGGAAATGAAAAACTGTTTTTT; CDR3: CASSDRDRVGNEKLFF
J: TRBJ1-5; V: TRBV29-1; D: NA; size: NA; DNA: TGCAGCGTTGAATACAGCCCGGGAAACTTT; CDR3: CSVEYSPGNF
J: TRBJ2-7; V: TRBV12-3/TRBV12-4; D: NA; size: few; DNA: TGTGCCAGCAGTCGGACCTCGAGCTCCTACGAGCAGTACTTC; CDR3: CASSRTSSSYEQYF
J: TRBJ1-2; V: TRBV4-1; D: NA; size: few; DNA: TGCGCCAGCAGCCAAGCAGGGTACGGGGAGGGCTACACCTTC; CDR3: CASSQAGYGEGYTF
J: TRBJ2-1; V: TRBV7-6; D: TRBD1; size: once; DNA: TGTGCCAGCAGCTTAGCGGGACAGGAGCAGTTCTTC; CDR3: CASSLAGQEQFF
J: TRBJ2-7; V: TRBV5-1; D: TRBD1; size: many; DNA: TGCGCCAGCAGCCCCGGGGACAGAGGTTCCCTACGCGAGCAGTACTTC; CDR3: CASSPGDRGSLREQYF
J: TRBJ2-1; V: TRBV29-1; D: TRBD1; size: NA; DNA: TGCAGCCCTATGGGACAGGGCAATGAGCAGTTCTTC; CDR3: CSPMGQGNEQFF
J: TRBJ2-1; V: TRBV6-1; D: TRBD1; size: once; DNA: TGTGCCAGCAGGGAGGGGGGACAGGGAGGAAATGAGCAGTTCTTC; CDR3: CASREGGQGGNEQFF
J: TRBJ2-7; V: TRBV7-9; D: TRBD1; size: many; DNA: TGTGCCAGCAGCGTACCGGGACAGGGGTACGAGCAGTACTTC; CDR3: CASSVPGQGYEQYF
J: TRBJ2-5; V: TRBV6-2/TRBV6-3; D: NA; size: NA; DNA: TGTGCCAGCAGTTATCCCCGGACTAATTCCGAGACCCAGTACTTC; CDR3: CASSYPRTNSETQYF
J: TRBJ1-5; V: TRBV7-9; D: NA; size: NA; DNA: TGTGCCAGCAGCGTTACAGGCGATCAGCCCCAGCATTTT; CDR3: CASSVTGDQPQHF
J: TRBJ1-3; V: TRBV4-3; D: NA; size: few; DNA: TGCGCCAGCAGCCAAGGAATGGTGGACACCATATATTTT; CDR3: CASSQGMVDTIYF
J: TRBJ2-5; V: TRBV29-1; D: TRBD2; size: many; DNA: TGCAGCGTTGTGGGCGGGAGGGCCGGTGAGACCCAGTACTTC; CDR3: CSVVGGRAGETQYF
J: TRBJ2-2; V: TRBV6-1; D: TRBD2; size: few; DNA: TGTGCCAGCAGAAAGCTAGCGGGAGGAAACACCGGGGAGCTGTTTTTT; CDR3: CASRKLAGGNTGELFF
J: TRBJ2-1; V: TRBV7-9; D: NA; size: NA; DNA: TGTGCCAGCAGCTCGACTAGGTCGGGGAATGAGCAGTTCTTC; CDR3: CASSSTRSGNEQFF
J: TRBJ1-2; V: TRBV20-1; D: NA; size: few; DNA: TGCAGGGCCGTCGGTCAGCGGTCTAACTATGGCTACACCTTC; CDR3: CRAVGQRSNYGYTF
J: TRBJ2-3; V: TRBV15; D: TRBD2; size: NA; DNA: TGTGCCACCAGCAGAGTAAGCGGGAGTAAAACAGATACGCAGTATTTT; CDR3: CATSRVSGSKTDTQYF
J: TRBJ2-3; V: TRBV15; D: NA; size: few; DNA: TGTGCCACCAGCAGAAACAGGGACTTAACAGATACGCAGTATTTT; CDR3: CATSRNRDLTDTQYF
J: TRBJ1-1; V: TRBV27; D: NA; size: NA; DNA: TGTGCCAGCAGTTTAAAACCACGGGGCACTGAAGCTTTCTTT; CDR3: CASSLKPRGTEAFF
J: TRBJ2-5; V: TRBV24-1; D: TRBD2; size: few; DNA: TGTGCCACCAGTGGAAACGGCGGGGGCCAAGAGACCCAGTACTTC; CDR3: CATSGNGGGQETQYF
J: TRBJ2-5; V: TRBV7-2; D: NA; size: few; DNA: TGTGCCAGCAACGGACCACCTGAGGGGACCCAGTACTTC; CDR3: CASNGPPEGTQYF
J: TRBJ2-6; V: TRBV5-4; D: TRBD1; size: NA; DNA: TGTGCCACTGGACAGGGGGCGGGTGGGGCCAACGTCCTGACTTTC; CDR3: CATGQGAGGANVLTF
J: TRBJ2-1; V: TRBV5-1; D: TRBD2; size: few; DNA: TGCGCCAGCAGCTTGGATTACTCGGGTCTAGCGGCCACTGAGCAGTTCTTC; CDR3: CASSLDYSGLAATEQFF
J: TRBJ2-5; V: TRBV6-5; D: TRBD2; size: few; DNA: TGTGCCATTGGGAGGGGAGAGACCCAGTACTTC; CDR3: CAIGRGETQYF
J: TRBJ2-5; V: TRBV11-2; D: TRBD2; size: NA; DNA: TGTGCCAGCAGCTCGCGCCTAGCGGGAGGCGTAGAGACCCAGTACTTC; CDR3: CASSSRLAGGVETQYF
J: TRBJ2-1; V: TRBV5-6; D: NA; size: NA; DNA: TGTGCCAGCAGCTTGATTAGTCGTAATGAGCAGTTCTTC; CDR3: CASSLISRNEQFF
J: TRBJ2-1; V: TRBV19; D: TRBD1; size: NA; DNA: TGTGCCAGTAGTATGGACAGGGGGTCCTACAATGAGCAGTTCTTC; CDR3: CASSMDRGSYNEQFF
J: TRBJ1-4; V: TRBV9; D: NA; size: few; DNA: TGTGCCAGCAGCGTAGGGGCGCGGCCTGGGGAAAAACTGTTTTTT; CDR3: CASSVGARPGEKLFF
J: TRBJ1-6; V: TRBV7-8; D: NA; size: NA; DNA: TGTGCCAGCAGCTTAAATGTGGGCACCCGGGGCGCCTATAATTCACCCCTCCACTTT; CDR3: CASSLNVGTRGAYNSPLHF
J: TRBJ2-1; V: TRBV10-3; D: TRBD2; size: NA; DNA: TGTGCCATCAGGTCTAGCGGGGAATCCTACAATGAGCAGTTCTTC; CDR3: CAIRSSGESYNEQFF
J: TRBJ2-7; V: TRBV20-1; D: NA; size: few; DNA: TGCAGTGCTAGAGATCAGGAGAGAGGCGAGCAGTACTTC; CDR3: CSARDQERGEQYF
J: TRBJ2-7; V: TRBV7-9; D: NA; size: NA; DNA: TGTGCCAGCAGCTTAGCCGGGGCGACTGTCTACGAGCAGTACTTC; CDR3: CASSLAGATVYEQYF
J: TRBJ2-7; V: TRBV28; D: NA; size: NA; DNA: TGTGCCAGCGCCTCCCCGGGACAAAAGTACGAGCAGTACTTC; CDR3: CASASPGQKYEQYF
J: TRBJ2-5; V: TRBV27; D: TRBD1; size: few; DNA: TGTGCCAGCAGTTTGGATGTCAGGGGGGAGACCCAGTACTTC; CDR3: CASSLDVRGETQYF
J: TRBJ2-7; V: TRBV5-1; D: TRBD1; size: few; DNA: TGCGCCAGCGGGCCCTTTCACACGGGACAGGGTATGCACGAGCAGTACTTC; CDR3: CASGPFHTGQGMHEQYF
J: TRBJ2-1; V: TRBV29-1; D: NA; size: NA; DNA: TGCAGCGTCGGGGAAATGGGAGTAAATGAGCAGTTCTTC; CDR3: CSVGEMGVNEQFF
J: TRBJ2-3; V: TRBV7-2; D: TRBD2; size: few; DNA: TGTGCCAGCAGCTTCTCGGGGGGAGGCACAGATACGCAGTATTTT; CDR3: CASSFSGGGTDTQYF
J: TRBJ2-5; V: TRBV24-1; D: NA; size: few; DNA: TGTGCCACCAGTGCTCCTGTGGGGGAAGAGACCCAGTACTTC; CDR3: CATSAPVGEETQYF
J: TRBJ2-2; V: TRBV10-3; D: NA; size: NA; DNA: TGTGCCATCAGTGAGTCAGCCACCGGGGAGCTGTTTTTT; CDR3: CAISESATGELFF
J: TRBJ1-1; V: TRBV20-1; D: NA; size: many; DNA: TGCAGTGCTAGTGTCGGGAACACTGAAGCTTTCTTT; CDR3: CSASVGNTEAFF
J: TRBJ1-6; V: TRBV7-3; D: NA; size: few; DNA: TGTGCCAGCAGCGTCTACAAGGGGAGCCTACTCCACTTT; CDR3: CASSVYKGSLLHF
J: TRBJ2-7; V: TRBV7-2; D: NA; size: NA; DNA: TGTGCCAGCAGCTTAGCGCAGGCCAACGAGCAGTACTTC; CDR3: CASSLAQANEQYF